This is a list of T cell receptor beta chains from one sample in a study of T cell responses to AZD1222 COVID-19 vaccine. TCRdb's table, derived via immunoSEQ multiplex PCR, lists solely in-frame clones and lacks some. The data show tens of thousands of clones, around 90% seen once. The input for sequencing was peripheral blood, taken 28 days after the second AZD1222 dose. The receptors were gathered from an adult who received the AZD1222 COVID-19 vaccine. Each CDR3 is given with its conserved first and last residue. Fields, in order: clone size, D gene, J gene, V gene, CDR3 DNA, CDR3 protein. D genes are given only for firm matches. Size values are once, few and many counts, or a class for expanded clones, and some rows have none.

clone size: -
D gene: -
J gene: TRBJ2-6
V gene: TRBV4-3
CDR3 DNA: TGCGCCAGCAGCCAACAAGGCGGTCCGGACAGTTACTCTGGGGCCAACGTCCTGACTTTC
CDR3 protein: CASSQQGGPDSYSGANVLTF

clone size: -
D gene: TRBD2
J gene: TRBJ2-1
V gene: TRBV6-5
CDR3 DNA: TGTGCCAGCAGCCCCGGGGGGGCCGGGGAGCAGTTCTTC
CDR3 protein: CASSPGGAGEQFF

clone size: -
D gene: -
J gene: TRBJ2-2
V gene: TRBV3-1/TRBV3-2
CDR3 DNA: TGTGCCAGCAGCCGACTAGCGAACACCGGGGAGCTGTTTTTT
CDR3 protein: CASSRLANTGELFF

clone size: -
D gene: -
J gene: TRBJ2-3
V gene: TRBV5-4
CDR3 DNA: TGTGCCAGCAGCATCCGGACAGCTAGCACAGATACGCAGTATTTT
CDR3 protein: CASSIRTASTDTQYF

clone size: few
D gene: -
J gene: TRBJ1-1
V gene: TRBV3-1/TRBV3-2
CDR3 DNA: TGTGCCAGCAGCGATCCTGGGTGGAACACTGAAGCTTTCTTT
CDR3 protein: CASSDPGWNTEAFF

clone size: -
D gene: TRBD2
J gene: TRBJ2-5
V gene: TRBV2
CDR3 DNA: TGTGCCAGCACTGACGGTAGCGGGGGAAAAGAGACCCAGTACTTC
CDR3 protein: CASTDGSGGKETQYF

clone size: -
D gene: TRBD2
J gene: TRBJ2-5
V gene: TRBV5-1
CDR3 DNA: TGCGCCAGCAGCTTGGGGCACGGCGGGGGGGCTCAAGAGACCCAGTACTTC
CDR3 protein: CASSLGHGGGAQETQYF

clone size: -
D gene: -
J gene: TRBJ2-5
V gene: TRBV5-6
CDR3 DNA: TGTGCCAGCAGCTCACCCTCACAGGGACTTCAAGAGACCCAGTACTTC
CDR3 protein: CASSSPSQGLQETQYF

clone size: -
D gene: -
J gene: TRBJ2-3
V gene: TRBV6-5
CDR3 DNA: TGTGCCAGCAGTTACTCATCGGGGGCGAACACAGATACGCAGTATTTT
CDR3 protein: CASSYSSGANTDTQYF

clone size: -
D gene: -
J gene: TRBJ1-1
V gene: TRBV18
CDR3 DNA: TGTGCCAGCTCACCCCGTCCAGACGAAGCTTTCTTT
CDR3 protein: CASSPRPDEAFF

clone size: -
D gene: -
J gene: TRBJ2-7
V gene: TRBV29-1
CDR3 DNA: TGCAGCGTTGTATCGGAAAGGGGGACCTACGAGCAGTACTTC
CDR3 protein: CSVVSERGTYEQYF

clone size: -
D gene: TRBD1
J gene: TRBJ1-3
V gene: TRBV10-3
CDR3 DNA: TGTGCCATCAGTCTCTACAGGGGGTCTGGAAACACCATATATTTT
CDR3 protein: CAISLYRGSGNTIYF